This T cell receptor (beta chain) was recorded in a study of human T cells and chemical hapten exposure. Looking at the study overall: Patients, largely female, had alopecia areata, totalis or universalis.

Time point of the sample: patch test 2, 6 weeks after DPC sensitization. The treatment here: therapeutic diphenylcyclopropenone sensitization with weekly scalp DPC. This clonotype appeared many times. Its antigen is not identified. Trimming pared 2 bases from V and 5 bases from J, leaving 7 bases between. From germline, CDR1 is SGHTA and CDR2 FQGTGA. The CDR3 runs to 14 residues. Study-wide points: Since the donors had alopecia, their immune response may not be the same as that of healthy people. Expanded TCR counts at PT1 went up together with patch test score, a positive correlation.

One entry per CDR3 protein results from TCRdb running MiXCR on the RACE reads. The sample includes fewer than 150,000 distinct CDR3 sequences, about 12% seen only once; the top ten take 1.1% to 1.5%. Sequences were derived from whole blood, sampled in connection with sensitization to the hapten diphenylcyclopropenone (DPC). This TCR was recovered from a woman aged 45 to 65 with alopecia areata. Some clones in this sample may be carry-over from other donors' samples. The chain joins TRBV7-3 to TRBJ2-6; D unresolved. CDR3 sequence (DNA): TGTGCCAGCAGCTTACTGGGAAGGGCCAACGTCCTGACTTTC. This translates into CASSLLGRANVLTF.